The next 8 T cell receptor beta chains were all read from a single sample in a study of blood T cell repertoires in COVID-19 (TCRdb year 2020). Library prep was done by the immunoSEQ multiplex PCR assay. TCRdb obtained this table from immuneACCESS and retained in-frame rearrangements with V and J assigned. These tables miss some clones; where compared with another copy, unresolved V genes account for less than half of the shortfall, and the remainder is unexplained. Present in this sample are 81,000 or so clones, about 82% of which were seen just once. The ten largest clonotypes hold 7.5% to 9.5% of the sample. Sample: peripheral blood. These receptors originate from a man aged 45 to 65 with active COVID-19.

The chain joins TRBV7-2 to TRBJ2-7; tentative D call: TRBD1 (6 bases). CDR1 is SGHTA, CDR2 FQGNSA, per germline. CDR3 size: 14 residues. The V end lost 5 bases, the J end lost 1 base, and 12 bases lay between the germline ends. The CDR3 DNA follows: TGTGCCAGCAGCCTCCGGACAGCTTCCTACGAGCAGTACTTC. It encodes CASSLRTASYEQYF. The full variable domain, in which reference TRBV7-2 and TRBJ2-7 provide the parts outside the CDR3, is GAGVSQSPSNKVTEKGKDVELRCDPISGHTALYWYRQSLGQGLEFLIYFQGNSAPDKSGLPSDRFSAERTGGSVSTLTIQRTQQEDSAVYLCASSLRTASYEQYFGPGTRLTVT.

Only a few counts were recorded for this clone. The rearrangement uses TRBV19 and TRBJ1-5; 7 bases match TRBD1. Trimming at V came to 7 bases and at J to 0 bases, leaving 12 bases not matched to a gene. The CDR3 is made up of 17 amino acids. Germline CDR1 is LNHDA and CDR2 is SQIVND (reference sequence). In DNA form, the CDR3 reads TGTGCCAGTAAGAGGGGGCTGACGGGTTTTAGCAATCAGCCCCAGCATTTT. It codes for CASKRGLTGFSNQPQHF.

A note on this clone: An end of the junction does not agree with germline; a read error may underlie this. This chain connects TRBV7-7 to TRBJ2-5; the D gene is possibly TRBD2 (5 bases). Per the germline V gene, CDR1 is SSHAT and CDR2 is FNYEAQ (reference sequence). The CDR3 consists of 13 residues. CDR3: CASSLVQRETQYF. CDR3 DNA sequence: TGTGCTAGCAGCTTAGTCCAGCGGGAGACCCAGTACTTC.

CDR3 residues: CASRPLGSGRGSYNEQFF. In DNA form, the CDR3 reads TGTGCCAGCAGGCCCCTTGGGAGCGGGAGGGGGTCCTACAATGAGCAGTTCTTC. This chain connects TRBV13 to TRBJ2-1; 10 bases are shared with TRBD2. The length of the CDR3 is 18 residues. J was trimmed by 1 base and V by 6 bases; bases with no gene match: 12. The germline V gene encodes CDR1 PRHDT and CDR2 FYEKMQ (reference sequence).

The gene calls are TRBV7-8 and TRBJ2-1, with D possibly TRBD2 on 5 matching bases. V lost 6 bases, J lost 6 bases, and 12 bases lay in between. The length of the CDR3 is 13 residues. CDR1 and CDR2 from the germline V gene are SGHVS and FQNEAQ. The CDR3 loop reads CASRNGVLNEQFF. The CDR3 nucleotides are TGTGCCAGCAGGAACGGGGTTCTCAATGAGCAGTTCTTC. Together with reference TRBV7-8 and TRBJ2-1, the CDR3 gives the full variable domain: GAGVSQSPRYKVAKRGQDVALRCDPISGHVSLFWYQQALGQGPEFLTYFQNEAQLDKSGLPSDRFFAERPEGSVSTLKIQRTQQEDSAVYLCASRNGVLNEQFFGPGTRLTVL.

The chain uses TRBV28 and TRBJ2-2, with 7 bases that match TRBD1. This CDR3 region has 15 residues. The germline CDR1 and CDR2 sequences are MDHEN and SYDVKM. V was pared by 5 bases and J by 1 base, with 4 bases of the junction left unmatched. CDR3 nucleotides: TGTGCCAGCAGTGCGGACAGGCGGAACACCGGGGAGCTGTTTTTT. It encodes CASSADRRNTGELFF.

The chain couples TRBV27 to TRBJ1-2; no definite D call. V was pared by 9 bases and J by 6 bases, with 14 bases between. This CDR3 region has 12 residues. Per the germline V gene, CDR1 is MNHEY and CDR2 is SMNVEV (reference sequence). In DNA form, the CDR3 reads TGTGCCAGACCGAGGCAATTGGATGGCTACACCTTC. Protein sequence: CARPRQLDGYTF.

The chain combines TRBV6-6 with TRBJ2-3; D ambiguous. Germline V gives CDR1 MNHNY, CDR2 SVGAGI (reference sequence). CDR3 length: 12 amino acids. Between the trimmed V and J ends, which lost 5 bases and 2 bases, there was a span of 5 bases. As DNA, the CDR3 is TGTGCCAGCAGTCCTAACACAGATACGCAGTATTTT. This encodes CASSPNTDTQYF.